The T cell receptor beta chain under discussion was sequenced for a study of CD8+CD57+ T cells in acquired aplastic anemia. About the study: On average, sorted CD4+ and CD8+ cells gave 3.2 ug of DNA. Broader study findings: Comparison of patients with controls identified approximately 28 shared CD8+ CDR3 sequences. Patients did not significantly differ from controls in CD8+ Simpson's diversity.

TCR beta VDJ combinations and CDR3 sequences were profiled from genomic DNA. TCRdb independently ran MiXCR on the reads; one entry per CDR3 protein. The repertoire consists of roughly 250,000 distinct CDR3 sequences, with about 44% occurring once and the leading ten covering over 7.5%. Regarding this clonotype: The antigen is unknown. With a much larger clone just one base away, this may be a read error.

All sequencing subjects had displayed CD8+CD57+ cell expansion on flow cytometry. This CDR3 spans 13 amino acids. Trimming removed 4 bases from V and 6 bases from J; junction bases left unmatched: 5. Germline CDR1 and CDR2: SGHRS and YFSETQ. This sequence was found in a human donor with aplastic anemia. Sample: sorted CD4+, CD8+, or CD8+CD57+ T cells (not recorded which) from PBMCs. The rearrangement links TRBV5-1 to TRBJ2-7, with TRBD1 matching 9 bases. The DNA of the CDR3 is TGCGCCAGCAGCCAGGACAGGGGTAGCGAGCAGTACTTC. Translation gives CASSQDRGSEQYF.